This T cell receptor beta chain is drawn from a study of blood T cell repertoires in COVID-19. Original methodology: From reference gene primer amplification, estimates of nucleated cell counts were derived. The assay was immunoSEQ multiplex PCR, and TCRdb's table has in-frame clones only and misses some. V and J calls plus clone size are reproduced from that table; the DNA served to infer D and trimming. In the table there are some 110,000 clones, roughly 90% of which are singletons. The J segment lost 6 bases and the V segment lost 3 bases, leaving 5 bases of the junction unmatched. This CDR3 region has 14 residues. Germline assignment: CDR1 SNHLY and CDR2 FYNNEI.

The receptor was isolated from a human donor in a cohort sampled during active COVID-19. Sequencing input: peripheral blood. The V call is TRBV2, the J call TRBJ2-3; 8 nucleotides match TRBD1. The CDR3 sequence: CASSDRGHGDTQYF. The CDR3 bases are TGTGCCAGCAGTGACAGGGGGCATGGGGATACGCAGTATTTT.